The T cell receptor beta chain under discussion was sequenced for a study of T cells after yellow fever vaccination. Study findings and constraints: It was a weaker secondary response, yet one that peaked faster, at day 5 versus 15. Post-booster samples contained most primary-vaccination clones (approximately 96% CD4, 88% CD8). Relatively few clonotypes were ones that appeared in both CD4 and CD8 compartments.

From germline, CDR1 is SQVTM and CDR2 ANQGSEA. With 0 bases removed from V and 0 bases from J, the gap between germline ends came to 15 bases. The CDR3 runs to 17 residues. Researchers made TCR cDNA using 5'RACE template switching, and this step added a universal primer site and UMIs. MiXCR, run by TCRdb on the 5' RACE reads, gives a single entry per CDR3 protein. The profile shows around 140,000 distinct CDR3 sequences, roughly 6.7% of them singletons. This clonotype showed up many times. What it recognizes is unknown. The origin of this receptor is a man aged 30 to 45 who received the YFV17D yellow fever vaccine. The chain employs TRBV29-1 and TRBJ2-1, with D perhaps TRBD2 (6 bases). The sample here was CD4+ T cells sorted from PBMCs, taken 10 days after the yellow fever booster vaccination. The CDR3 loop reads CSVEEGIAESSYNEQFF. CDR3 nucleotide sequence: TGCAGCGTTGAAGAGGGAATAGCGGAGAGCTCCTACAATGAGCAGTTCTTC.